The clone carrying this T cell receptor beta chain has a handful of counts. Its target is unknown. The data belong to a study of tumor-infiltrating lymphocytes in localized non-small cell lung cancer. On the study more broadly: Patients included smokers and never-smokers with various histologies, some sampled after neoadjuvant chemotherapy. The study, taken as a whole, reports: IM1 and IM2 tumors showed no difference in T-cell fraction.

V shed 4 bases, J shed 3 bases, and the junction held 7 bases outside the gene matches. From germline, CDR1 is SEHNR and CDR2 FQNEAQ (reference sequence). The CDR3 loop spans 15 amino acids. Measured with immunoSEQ multiplex PCR; TCRdb has only the in-frame clones, and not every one. The sample has 20,000 or so clones, around 73% seen once. The rearrangement joins TRBV7-9 to TRBJ2-7; 9 bases line up with TRBD1. The material sequenced was lung tumor tissue. The receptor was isolated from a human donor with non-small cell lung cancer. The DNA for the CDR3 is TGTGCCAGCAGCTCCCCGGGACAGGGTATCTACGAGCAGTACTTC. This sequence encodes CASSSPGQGIYEQYF.